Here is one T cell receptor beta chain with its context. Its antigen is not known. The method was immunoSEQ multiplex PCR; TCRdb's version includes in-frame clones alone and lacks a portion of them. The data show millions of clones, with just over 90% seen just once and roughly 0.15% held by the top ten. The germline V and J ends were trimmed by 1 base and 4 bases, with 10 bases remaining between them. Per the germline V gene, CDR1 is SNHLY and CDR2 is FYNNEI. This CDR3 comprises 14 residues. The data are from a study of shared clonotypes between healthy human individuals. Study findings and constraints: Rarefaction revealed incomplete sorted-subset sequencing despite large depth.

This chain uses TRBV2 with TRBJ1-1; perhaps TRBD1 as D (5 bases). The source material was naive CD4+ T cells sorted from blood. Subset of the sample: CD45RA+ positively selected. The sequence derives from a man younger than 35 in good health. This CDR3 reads CASSEEGSGTEAFF. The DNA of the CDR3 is TGTGCCAGCAGTGAAGAGGGGTCGGGCACTGAAGCTTTCTTT.